This TCR beta chain came from a study of cytomegalovirus exposure and HLA in healthy donors (dated by TCRdb to 2015 to 2018). A note on the overall study: According to an earlier analysis of 450 to 650 of the donors, about 190 million T cells yielded 117 million unique TCR beta sequences and approximately 280 Gb of sequence data. Around 320 gigabases of sequencing data and 70 million to 100 million unique TCR sequences were included in an early release covering 550 to 800 HLA-typed donors. Of the 300 to 450 genotyped donors, 75% to 85% were placed in the genetic ancestry cluster associated with self-reported Caucasian donors. The study aimed to test whether cataloging public T cell receptors could reveal signatures of past pathogen exposure. The study profiled the T cell repertoires of 666 subjects by immunosequencing and related them to cytomegalovirus serostatus. Along with the approximately 700-subject first cohort, a separate validation cohort of over 90 different subjects was used. To predict cytomegalovirus infection status, the study brought together high-throughput TCR immunosequencing, statistical association of individual TCRs with disease status, and machine learning. A later analysis re-examined previously published TCR beta repertoires from more than 600 donors and added high-resolution HLA genotyping to investigate patterns of TCR occurrence. Rather than using new phenotypic data, the later analysis identified candidate immune exposures from TCR beta sequences and from how often those sequences occurred across donors. In an earlier analysis of 500 to 650 of the donors, high-throughput TCR beta sequencing was used to judge whether each TCR beta V gene segment behaved as functional or pseudogenic. Donor age, sex, ethnicity and CMV serostatus were collected together with the repertoire data. A later genetic analysis used genome-wide SNP genotypes for about 60% of the 666 donors, treating that subset as a discovery cohort. All discovery cohort repertoires had been generated using a single sequencing platform. HLA typing included class I and class II loci at four-digit resolution. Typing coverage varied by locus: roughly 620-640 donors for A, B, C, DRB1 and DQB1; roughly 560 for DQA1; about 570 for DPA1; roughly 450 for DPB1. Because of strong linkage in the cohort, roughly five DR-DQ haplotypes were treated as single units for association and clustering. Across some 400 genotyped donors of the cohort, an average of approximately 240,000 unique TCR beta nucleotide sequences per donor were sequenced, and roughly 20% of those sequences were non-productive.

The paper's findings and limits, for the study overall: Because HLA typing was unavailable for some donors at each locus, only the typed subset was used in association tests. Some IMGT-functional V segments, including TRBV6-2 and TRBV6-3, could not be distinguished by the 87-base-pair reads and were therefore excluded. A few of the identified cytomegalovirus-associated TCR beta chains were confirmed in vitro to be specific for cytomegalovirus antigens. Because counts were too low, roughly 17 rarely observed V segments, including chromosome 9 orphons, were left out of the earlier analysis of roughly 600 of the donors. Most TCR sequences were seen in very few donors, while some public TCRs were found in many individuals. According to the authors, the approach could potentially be generalized to other disease states and immunological phenotypes. In a later analysis, HLA-associated TCR beta chains were found to be more clonally expanded and to have lower generation probabilities than equally common non-associated chains. In both the original and validation cohorts, the classifier was reported to diagnose cytomegalovirus status with high specificity and sensitivity. A later genetic analysis reported fewer N-insertions in productive TCRs among donors in an Asian-associated ancestry cluster than the roughly 700-donor mean. In this cohort, only TCR beta chains were sequenced, and detectable features were limited by the absence of alpha or paired-chain data. Strong co-occurrence of HLA alleles, especially DR and DQ, made assigning TCR associations to individual alleles difficult. A later analysis associated 17,000 or so TCR beta sequences with specific HLA alleles at a false discovery rate of 0.05. A further reported finding was that TCR beta sequences accurately predicted the HLA-A and HLA-B alleles for most subjects in the first cohort. In a later analysis, most CMV-associated TCR beta chains were found to appear HLA-restricted, with HLA associations seemingly driven largely by CMV exposure. In a later analysis, the rate of TCR association differed among HLA loci, with DRB1 alleles having the most associated TCRs and HLA-C alleles having the fewest. In an earlier analysis of 587 of the donors, most TCR beta V segments appeared in productive rearrangements about 87% or about 30% of the time, broadly matching IMGT annotations. A group of highly shared sequence variants was considered likely to be a technical artifact of the sequencing pipeline. Roughly uniform sequencing depth across donors was assumed in presence/absence analyses, although this assumption may not hold. Immune exposure information for the cohort was limited to CMV serostatus. In the study, around 160 TCR beta chains were listed as associated with cytomegalovirus. According to a later analysis, parvovirus B19, influenza, CMV and Epstein-Barr virus appeared linked to several top co-occurrence clusters. Correlated functional status among segregating V segments might reflect linkage disequilibrium, but an unknown experimental factor could not be ruled out. V-gene and J-gene trimming of TCR beta chains was associated with a missense DCLRE1C variant in a later genetic analysis, and the association was replicated in an independent cohort.

The cohort comprised 710 or so healthy bone marrow donors. At the time of sampling, all cohort members were nominally healthy, though unrecorded immune exposures were likely present. The donor tested CMV seronegative, placing the donor among the roughly 400 seronegative members of the cohort. Every donor gave a peripheral blood sample, and the peripheral blood mononuclear cells from that sample were used for TCR beta sequencing. The Qiagen DNeasy Blood Extraction Kit was used to extract genomic DNA from the blood cell samples. The library was obtained by the immunoSEQ multiplex PCR assay. For the multiplex PCR, a mixture combining 60 forward primers for TCR Vbeta segments and 13 reverse primers for TCR Jbeta segments was used. A multiplex PCR assay on genomic DNA amplified the CDR3 region of rearranged TCR beta genes. The Illumina HiSeq System was used to sequence the amplified TCR beta libraries as 87-base-pair reads. The study's own analysis went as follows. A later analysis tallied 70 million to 100 million unique TCR beta chains across the 700 or so repertoires, and some 10 million of those chains were shared by two or more donors. To remove PCR and sequencing errors, raw reads were error-corrected and collapsed into unique sequences using a nearest-neighbor algorithm that merged closely related sequences. V, D and J gene segments were assigned by aligning CDR3 sequences to IMGT reference sequences. For a sequence to be retained, a match of at least six nucleotides was required to both a V gene segment and a J gene segment. A rearrangement counted as productive if the CDR3 had no stop codons and remained in frame with V and J, and every other rearrangement counted as non-productive. Following IMGT convention, CDR3 was defined as the stretch from the second conserved V-encoded cysteine to the conserved J-encoded phenylalanine. Sequences without an unambiguous match to a single V gene segment were excluded from the earlier analysis of a few hundred of the donors. In an earlier analysis of 587 of the donors, V segments were called functional above 56.7% productive rearrangements and were called segregating when the between-donor standard deviation exceeded 5%. A statistical classification framework was developed to diagnose cytomegalovirus status using the catalog of TCR beta chain sequences. A later analysis assigned V and J genes by comparing TCR nucleotide sequences with IMGT/GENE-DB human TR gene sequences. A later analysis assigned CDR3 sequences and most-parsimonious VDJ recombination scenarios with the TCRdist pipeline. In a later analysis, each TCR beta chain was defined by its CDR3 amino acid sequence together with its V-gene family, and reads without a unique V-gene family were excluded. To address suspected cross-contamination and a sequencing artifact, a later analysis removed a few hundred highly shared, low-generation-probability nucleotide sequences. For each public chain, a later analysis derived a clonal expansion index from normalized ranks of inferred template counts within each repertoire. In a later analysis, generation probabilities were computed with a VDJ recombination model fitted to out-of-frame rearrangements, and the resulting probabilities were checked against IGoR. Hypergeometric tests were used in a later analysis to score TCR-TCR, TCR-HLA and TCR-CMV co-occurrence, with a repertoire-size bias correction applied to the TCR pairs. To estimate false discovery rates, a later analysis permuted the HLA or CMV assignments 20 times. A later analysis grouped co-occurring TCRs with DBSCAN, adding TCRdist sequence similarity when clustering within HLA-allele-positive subsets. Co-occurrence clustering excluded repertoires with fewer than 30,000 or more than 120,000 public chains, plus five with anomalous nucleotide sharing. TCRdb carries this immuneACCESS record with in-frame sequences only. Its versions omit some clonotypes, under half of them owing to an unresolved V gene in the studies checked, with the rest unexplained. The D gene and trimming were derived from the DNA, and the V and J assignments and clone size from that table. The sample table lists 100,000 to 150,000 clones, roughly 77% of them with a count of one. Approximately 1% of the sample comes from the top ten.

Points on this clone: Its antigen specificity is not known. Base quality data are lacking; no much larger clone is found one base away.

Trimming takes 1 base off V and 7 bases off J; junction bases not matched to a gene: 3. Reading from cysteine to phenylalanine, the CDR3 counts 13 amino acids. Solely the CDR3 DNA is kept, with 39 bases framed from the first base. The germline V gene provides CDR1 SGDLS and CDR2 YYNGEE. This sequence uses TRBV9 and TRBJ2-5, with 8 bases matching TRBD1. The sequenced material came from PBMCs. The source is a woman aged 25 to 39 in good health and CMV-seronegative. Here is the DNA: TGTGCCAGCAGCGTACAGGGGGCGGGGACCCAGTACTTC. Translated, this gives CASSVQGAGTQYF.